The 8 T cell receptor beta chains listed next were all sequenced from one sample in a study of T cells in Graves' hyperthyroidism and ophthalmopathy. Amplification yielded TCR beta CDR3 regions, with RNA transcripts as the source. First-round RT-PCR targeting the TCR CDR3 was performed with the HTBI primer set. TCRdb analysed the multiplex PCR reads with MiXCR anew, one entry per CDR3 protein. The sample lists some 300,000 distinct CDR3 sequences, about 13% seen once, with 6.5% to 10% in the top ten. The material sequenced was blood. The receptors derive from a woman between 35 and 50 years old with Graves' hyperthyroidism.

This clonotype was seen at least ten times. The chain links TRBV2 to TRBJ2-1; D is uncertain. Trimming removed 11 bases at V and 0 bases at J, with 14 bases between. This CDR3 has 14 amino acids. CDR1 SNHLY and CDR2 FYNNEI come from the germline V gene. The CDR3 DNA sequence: TGTGCCGAGCAAGCCGGTAGCTCCTACAATGAGCAGTTCTTC. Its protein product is CAEQAGSSYNEQFF.

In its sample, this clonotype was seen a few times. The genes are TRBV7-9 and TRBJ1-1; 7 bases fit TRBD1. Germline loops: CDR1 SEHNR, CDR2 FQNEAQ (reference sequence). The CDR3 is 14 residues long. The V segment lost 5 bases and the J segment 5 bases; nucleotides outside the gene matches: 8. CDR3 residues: CASSTTGDWTEAFF. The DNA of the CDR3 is TGTGCCAGCAGCACCACAGGGGACTGGACTGAAGCTTTCTTT.

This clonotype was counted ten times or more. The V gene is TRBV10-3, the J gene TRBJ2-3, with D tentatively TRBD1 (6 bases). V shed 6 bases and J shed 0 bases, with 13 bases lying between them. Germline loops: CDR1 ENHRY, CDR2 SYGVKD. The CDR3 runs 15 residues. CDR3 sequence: CAISWTASSTDTQYF. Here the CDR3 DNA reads TGTGCCATCAGCTGGACAGCAAGTAGCACAGATACGCAGTATTTT.

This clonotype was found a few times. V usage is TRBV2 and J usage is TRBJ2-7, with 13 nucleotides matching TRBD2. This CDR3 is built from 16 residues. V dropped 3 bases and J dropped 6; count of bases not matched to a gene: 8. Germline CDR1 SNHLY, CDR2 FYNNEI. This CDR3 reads CASSEGLAGKTGEQYF. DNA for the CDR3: TGTGCCAGCAGTGAGGGACTAGCGGGAAAAACGGGCGAGCAGTACTTC.

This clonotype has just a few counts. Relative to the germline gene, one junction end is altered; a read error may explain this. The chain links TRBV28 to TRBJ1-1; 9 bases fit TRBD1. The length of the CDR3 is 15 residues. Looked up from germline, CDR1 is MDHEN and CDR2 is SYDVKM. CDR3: CASSFTGGGGTGAFF. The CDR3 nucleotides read TGTGCCAGCAGTTTTACAGGGGGCGGGGGCACTGGAGCTTTCTTT.

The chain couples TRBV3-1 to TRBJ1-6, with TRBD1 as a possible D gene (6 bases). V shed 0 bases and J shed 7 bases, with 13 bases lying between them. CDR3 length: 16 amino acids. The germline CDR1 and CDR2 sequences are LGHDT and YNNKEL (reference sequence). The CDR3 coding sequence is TGTGCCAGCAGCCAAGATTTGCCAGGGGACAATTCACCCCTCCACTTT. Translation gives CASSQDLPGDNSPLHF. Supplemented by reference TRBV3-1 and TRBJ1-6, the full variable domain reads DTAVSQTPKYLVTQMGNDKSIKCEQNLGHDTMYWYKQDSKKFLKIMFSYNNKELIINETVPNRFSPKSPDKAHLNLHINSLELGDSAVYFCASSQDLPGDNSPLHFGNGTRLTVT.

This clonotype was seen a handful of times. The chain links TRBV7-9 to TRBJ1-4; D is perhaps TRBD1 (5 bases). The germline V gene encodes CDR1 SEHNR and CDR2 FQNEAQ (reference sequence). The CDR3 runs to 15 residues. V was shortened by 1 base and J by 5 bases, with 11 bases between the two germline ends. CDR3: CASSLGGWSNEKLFF. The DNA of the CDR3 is TGTGCCAGCAGCTTAGGGGGGTGGTCGAATGAAAAACTGTTTTTT.

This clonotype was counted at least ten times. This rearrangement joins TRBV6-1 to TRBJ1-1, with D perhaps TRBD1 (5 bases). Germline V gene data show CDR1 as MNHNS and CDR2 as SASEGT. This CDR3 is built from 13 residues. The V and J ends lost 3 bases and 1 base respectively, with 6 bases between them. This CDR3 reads CASSEGTNTEAFF. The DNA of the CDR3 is TGTGCCAGCAGTGAGGGGACGAACACTGAAGCTTTCTTT.